Listed below are T cell receptor beta chains from one sample, sequenced in a study of T-cell reconstitution after alpha-beta-depleted transplantation in children. TCRdb re-derived calls from the PCR reads in MiXCR, one entry per CDR3 protein. The repertoire has about 420,000 distinct CDR3 sequences, roughly 17% of them found once; the top ten carry under 30%. Sequencing used PBMCs, mostly from graft donor cells, obtained 360 days after TCRalphabeta/CD19-depleted stem cell transplant. All receptors come from a boy in the first two years of life who had a stem cell transplant for Wiskott-Aldrich syndrome, so the T cells may come from the graft donor. The CDR3 runs from the conserved cysteine through the conserved F or W. D genes are given only for firm matches. The size of a clone is reported for some rows only, either as once, few or many, or as a class for expanded clones.

>few|TRBV7-9|TRBJ2-2|.
CASSLRAQTTGELFF
TGTGCCAGCAGCTTACGCGCACAGACCACCGGGGAGCTGTTTTTT
>.|TRBV2|TRBJ1-3|.
CASSFEDTIYF
TGTGCCAGCAGTTTCGAGGACACCATATATTTT
>.|TRBV9|TRBJ2-2|TRBD2
CASSGRLAGYTGELFF
TGTGCCAGCAGCGGGCGACTAGCGGGCTACACCGGGGAGCTGTTTTTT
>.|TRBV12-3/TRBV12-4|TRBJ2-7|.
CASSLAPAKGSYEQYF
TGTGCCAGCAGTTTAGCGCCCGCGAAGGGGAGCTACGAGCAGTACTTC
>.|TRBV5-6|TRBJ2-2|.
CASSWGLANTGELFF
TGTGCCAGCAGCTGGGGCCTCGCGAACACCGGGGAGCTGTTTTTT
>.|TRBV25-1|TRBJ2-7|.
CASRPDRAYEQYF
TGTGCCAGCAGACCAGACAGAGCCTACGAGCAGTACTTC
>few|TRBV10-3|TRBJ2-5|.
CAISESVRLAETQYF
TGTGCCATCAGTGAGTCAGTGAGGTTGGCGGAGACCCAGTACTTC
>.|TRBV7-9|TRBJ2-3|TRBD2
CASSIERGADTQYF
TGTGCCAGCAGCATAGAGCGGGGAGCAGATACGCAGTATTTT
>few|TRBV20-1|TRBJ2-3|.
CSARDWGEITDTQYF
TGCAGTGCTAGAGATTGGGGAGAGATTACAGATACGCAGTATTTT
>.|TRBV10-3|TRBJ2-7|TRBD2
CAIRGLTLAGGTYEQYF
TGTGCCATCAGGGGACTCACGTTAGCGGGAGGAACCTACGAGCAGTACTTC
>few|TRBV20-1|TRBJ2-3|.
CSGSRGPSTDTQYF
TGCAGTGGTTCCCGAGGTCCTAGCACAGATACGCAGTATTTT
>few|TRBV29-1|TRBJ2-7|.
CSVFRGTYEQYF
TGCAGCGTATTCCGAGGTACCTACGAGCAGTACTTC
>.|TRBV24-1|TRBJ2-1|TRBD2
CATQLAGDDDEQFF
TGTGCCACCCAACTAGCGGGAGACGATGATGAGCAGTTCTTC
>few|TRBV5-1|TRBJ2-7|.
CAIQSGTVSYEQYF
TGCGCCATACAATCCGGGACGGTCTCCTACGAGCAGTACTTC
>.|TRBV28|TRBJ1-1|.
CASSPLNGGNTEAFF
TGTGCCAGCAGTCCCTTAAACGGGGGAAACACTGAAGCTTTCTTT
>.|TRBV6-5|TRBJ1-5|.
CASSSGHLSNQPQHF
TGTGCCAGCAGCTCGGGACATCTTAGCAATCAGCCCCAGCATTTT
>.|TRBV19|TRBJ1-1|TRBD1
CASSRTGLPNTEAFF
TGTGCCAGTTCACGGACAGGACTCCCGAACACTGAAGCTTTCTTT
>.|TRBV7-2|TRBJ2-7|TRBD2
CASSFRAGEAEQYF
TGTGCCAGCAGCTTTCGAGCGGGAGAGGCCGAGCAGTACTTC
>few|TRBV10-3|TRBJ2-7|.
CAISGGGYYEQYF
TGTGCCATCAGTGGAGGGGGTTACTACGAGCAGTACTTC
>few|TRBV5-6|TRBJ2-5|.
CASSFPNQETQYF
TGTGCCAGCAGCTTCCCTAACCAAGAGACCCAGTACTTC
>.|TRBV4-1|TRBJ2-3|TRBD1
CASSQESSRGRTDTQYF
TGCGCCAGCAGCCAAGAAAGTTCGAGGGGGCGCACAGATACGCAGTATTTT
>few|TRBV6-1|TRBJ2-1|TRBD2
CASSITGTSGTYNEQFF
TGTGCCAGCAGTATCACCGGGACTAGCGGGACCTACAATGAGCAGTTCTTC
>many|TRBV29-1|TRBJ2-3|.
CSVGRADTDTQYF
TGCAGCGTTGGGCGGGCAGACACAGATACGCAGTATTTT
>.|TRBV7-9|TRBJ2-1|.
CASSAVTSSYNEQFF
TGTGCCAGCAGCGCGGTCACTTCCTCCTACAATGAGCAGTTCTTC
>few|TRBV28|TRBJ2-5|TRBD1
CASSPGTEYQETQYF
TGTGCCAGCAGCCCCGGGACAGAGTACCAAGAGACCCAGTACTTC
>many|TRBV11-3|TRBJ2-5|.
CASSLGGGNMETQYF
TGTGCCAGCAGCTTAGGAGGGGGTAATATGGAGACCCAGTACTTC
>.|TRBV6-2/TRBV6-3|TRBJ2-1|.
CASSYSMGWNLQFF
TGTGCCAGCAGTTACTCGATGGGCTGGAACCTGCAGTTCTTC
>few|TRBV7-2|TRBJ2-2|TRBD2
CASSLQRGTGELFF
TGTGCCAGCAGCCTCCAGCGGGGCACCGGGGAGCTGTTTTTT
>few|TRBV7-8|TRBJ2-1|TRBD2
CASSLPGTTENEQFF
TGTGCCAGCAGCTTACCCGGGACTACCGAAAACGAGCAGTTCTTC
>.|TRBV24-1|TRBJ2-1|.
CATSDSRTVNNEQFF
TGTGCCACCAGTGATTCCAGGACTGTGAACAATGAGCAGTTCTTC
>few|TRBV6-1|TRBJ1-2|.
CAASGGNYGYTF
TGTGCCGCTTCGGGGGGAAACTATGGCTACACCTTC
>.|TRBV11-2|TRBJ1-2|.
CASRPSGLESGYTF
TGTGCCAGCAGACCTAGCGGCCTTGAATCCGGCTACACCTTC
>once|TRBV3-1|TRBJ2-2|.
CTSSQLRSGRPNTGELFF
TGTACCAGCAGCCAACTTAGAAGTGGTCGGCCCAACACCGGGGAGCTGTTTTTT
>many|TRBV12-3/TRBV12-4|TRBJ2-5|.
CASSLDQGETQYF
TGTGCCAGCAGCCTAGATCAGGGGGAGACCCAGTACTTC
>.|TRBV18|TRBJ2-7|.
CASSPLKTYEQYF
TGTGCCAGCTCACCACTTAAAACCTACGAGCAGTACTTC
>.|TRBV30|TRBJ1-3|.
CAWGRTDGNTIYF
TGTGCCTGGGGTCGGACGGATGGAAACACCATATATTTT
>.|TRBV12-3/TRBV12-4|TRBJ1-5|.
CASSLGRGSPGGNQPQHF
TGTGCCAGCAGTTTAGGGAGGGGCTCTCCTGGAGGCAATCAGCCCCAGCATTTT
>few|TRBV10-3|TRBJ2-3|.
CAISDKGPADTQYF
TGTGCCATCAGTGATAAGGGCCCCGCAGATACGCAGTATTTT
>.|TRBV12-3/TRBV12-4|TRBJ2-3|.
CASIDSQLSTDTQYF
TGTGCCAGCATAGATAGCCAACTCTCCACAGATACGCAGTATTTT
>few|TRBV12-3/TRBV12-4|TRBJ2-1|.
CASSLELGLFNEQFF
TGTGCCAGCAGTTTAGAGTTGGGACTTTTCAATGAGCAGTTCTTC
>.|TRBV12-3/TRBV12-4|TRBJ2-1|TRBD1
CASRNRGLDEQFF
TGTGCCAGCAGAAACAGGGGGCTAGATGAGCAGTTCTTC
>.|TRBV20-1|TRBJ2-1|.
CSAVPDRGVYNEQFF
TGCAGTGCTGTTCCCGACCGCGGGGTCTACAATGAGCAGTTCTTC
>few|TRBV5-1|TRBJ2-5|.
CASSRDTWYQETQYF
TGCGCCAGCAGCCGGGACACCTGGTACCAAGAGACCCAGTACTTC
>.|TRBV29-1|TRBJ1-1|.
CSVGFLPMNTEAFF
TGCAGCGTTGGTTTCCTTCCAATGAACACTGAAGCTTTCTTT